These 8 T cell receptor beta chains originate from one sample sequenced in a study of blood T cell repertoires in COVID-19. The protocol was immunoSEQ multiplex PCR, while the TCRdb copy is restricted to in-frame clones and leaves out a portion. Among approximately 75,000 clones listed, 75% to 95% were seen once. What was sequenced was peripheral blood. The receptors here all came from a human donor in a cohort sampled during active COVID-19.

J is TRBJ1-1 and V is TRBV5-1; the D is unclear. CDR1 is SGHRS and CDR2 is YFSETQ in the germline V gene. V lost 1 base and J 0 bases, leaving 7 bases between the germline ends. CDR3 length: 14 amino acids. In nucleotides, the CDR3 is TGCGCCAGCAGCTTGTCCAGTCTGAACACTGAAGCTTTCTTT. Amino acid sequence: CASSLSSLNTEAFF. The variable domain in full, with the rest retrieved from reference TRBV5-1 and TRBJ1-1, is KAGVTQTPRYLIKTRGQQVTLSCSPISGHRSVSWYQQTPGQGLQFLFEYFSETQRNKGNFPGRFSGRQFSNSRSEMNVSTLELGDSALYLCASSLSSLNTEAFFGQGTRLTVV.

The chain has TRBV11-3 and TRBJ1-3; D gene unclear. Trimming shortened V by 5 bases and J by 2 bases, and 10 bases separated the two germline ends. The CDR3 length is 14 residues. Germline values: CDR1 SGHNT, CDR2 YENEEA. The CDR3 here is CASSPGLTGNTIYF. CDR3 DNA sequence: TGTGCCAGCAGCCCGGGGTTGACTGGAAACACCATATATTTT. The full variable domain, in which reference TRBV11-3 and TRBJ1-3 provide the parts outside the CDR3, is EAGVVQSPRYKIIEKKQPVAFWCNPISGHNTLYWYLQNLGQGPELLIRYENEEAVDDSQLPKDRFSAERLKGVDSTLKIQPAELGDSAVYLCASSPGLTGNTIYFGEGSWLTVV.

This chain links TRBV29-1 with TRBJ1-1, with D possibly TRBD1 on 6 matching bases. Per germline, CDR1 SQVTM and CDR2 ANQGSEA. The CDR3 contains 13 residues. With 6 bases removed from V and 1 base from J, the gap between germline ends came to 12 bases. CDR3 sequence reads: CSVKQGGNTEAFF. Written as DNA, the CDR3 is TGCAGCGTCAAACAGGGTGGGAACACTGAAGCTTTCTTT.

This sequence joins TRBV4-1 and TRBJ2-5; 8 nucleotides match TRBD2. CDR1 is MGHRA and CDR2 is YSYEKL in the germline V gene. V shed 1 base, J shed 4 bases, and the junction held 2 bases outside the gene matches. The CDR3 has 14 amino acids. Here the CDR3 reads CASSQGLAGETQYF. In nucleotides, the CDR3 is TGCGCCAGCAGCCAAGGTCTAGCGGGAGAGACCCAGTACTTC.

This chain connects TRBV5-1 to TRBJ2-5; 9 nucleotides match TRBD2. The CDR3 is 13 amino acids. CDR1 is SGHRS, CDR2 YFSETQ, per germline. With V trimmed by 5 bases and J by 4 bases, 3 bases remained unmatched. CDR3 sequence: CASRASGVETQYF. The CDR3 nucleotides read TGCGCCAGCAGGGCTAGCGGGGTAGAGACCCAGTACTTC.

The rearrangement joins TRBV10-3 to TRBJ1-1; D is unresolved. Looked up from germline, CDR1 is ENHRY and CDR2 is SYGVKD. The CDR3 loop spans 12 amino acids. Trimming cost V 5 bases and J 7 bases, with 11 bases left between them. The CDR3 DNA is TGTGCCATCAGTTCGGAGGGAGGTGAAGCTTTCTTT. Translated: CAISSEGGEAFF.

The gene calls are TRBV5-1 and TRBJ2-5; 10 nucleotides align to TRBD2. Germline-derived CDR1 and CDR2 are SGHRS and YFSETQ. J gave up 5 bases and V 0 bases, and 13 bases lay outside the gene matches. This CDR3 has 18 residues. The CDR3 spells CASSLARRLAGEGETQYF. The CDR3 coding sequence is TGCGCCAGCAGCTTGGCCCGTCGGCTAGCGGGGGAGGGCGAGACCCAGTACTTC.

Regarding this clone: Compared with germline, one end of the junction differs, possibly owing to a read error. V and J are TRBV5-4 and TRBJ1-1; no reliable D call. This CDR3 contains 14 residues. Germline lookup yields CDR1 SGHNT and CDR2 YYREEE (reference sequence). The CDR3 nucleotides read TGTGCCAGCACCTTGGAACGAGGGAACACTGAAGCTTTCTTT. Translated, it gives CASTLERGNTEAFF.